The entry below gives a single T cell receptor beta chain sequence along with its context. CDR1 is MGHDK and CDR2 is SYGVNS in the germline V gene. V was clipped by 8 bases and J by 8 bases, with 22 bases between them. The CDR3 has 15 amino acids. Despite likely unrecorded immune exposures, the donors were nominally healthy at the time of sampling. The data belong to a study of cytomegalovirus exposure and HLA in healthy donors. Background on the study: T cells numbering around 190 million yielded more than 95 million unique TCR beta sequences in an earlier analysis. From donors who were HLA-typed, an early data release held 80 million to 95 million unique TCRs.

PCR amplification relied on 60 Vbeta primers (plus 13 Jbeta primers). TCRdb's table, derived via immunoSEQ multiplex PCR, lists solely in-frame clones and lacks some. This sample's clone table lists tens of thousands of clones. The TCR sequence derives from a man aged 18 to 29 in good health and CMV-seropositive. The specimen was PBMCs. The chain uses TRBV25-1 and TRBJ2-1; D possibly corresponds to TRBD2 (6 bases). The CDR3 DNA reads TGTGCCAGCTCCCACGCGCACCCTGGCGGGGATGAGCAGTTCTTC. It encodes CASSHAHPGGDEQFF.